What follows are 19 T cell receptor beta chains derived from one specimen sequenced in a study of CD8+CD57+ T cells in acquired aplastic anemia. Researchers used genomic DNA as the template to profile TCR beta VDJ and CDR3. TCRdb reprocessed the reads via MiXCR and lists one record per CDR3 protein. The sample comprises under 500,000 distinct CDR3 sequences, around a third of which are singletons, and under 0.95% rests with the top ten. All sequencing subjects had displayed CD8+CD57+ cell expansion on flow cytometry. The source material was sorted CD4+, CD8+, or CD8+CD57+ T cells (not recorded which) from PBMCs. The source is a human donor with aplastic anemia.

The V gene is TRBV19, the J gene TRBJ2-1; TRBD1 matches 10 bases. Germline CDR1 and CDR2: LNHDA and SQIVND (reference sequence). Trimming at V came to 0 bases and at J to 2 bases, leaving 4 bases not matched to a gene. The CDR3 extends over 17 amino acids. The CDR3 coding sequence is TGTGCCAGTAGTATAGAGGGGGGACAGGGGCCCTACAATGAGCAGTTCTTC. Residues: CASSIEGGQGPYNEQFF.

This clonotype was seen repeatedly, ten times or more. The CDR3 is CASSRTGVGPQHF. The CDR3 DNA is TGTGCCAGCAGTAGGACGGGCGTAGGGCCCCAGCATTTT. V gene TRBV12-3 or TRBV12-4 combines with J gene TRBJ1-5; D gene unclear. The CDR3 is 13 residues long. Trimming stripped 5 bases from V and 9 bases from J, with 14 bases between.

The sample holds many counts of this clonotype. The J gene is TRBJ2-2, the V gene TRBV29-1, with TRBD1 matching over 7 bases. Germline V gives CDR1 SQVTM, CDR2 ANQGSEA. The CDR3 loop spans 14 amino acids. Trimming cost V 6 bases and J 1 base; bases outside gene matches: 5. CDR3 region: CSVDRQGNTGELFF. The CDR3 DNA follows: TGCAGCGTCGACCGACAGGGGAACACCGGGGAGCTGTTTTTT.

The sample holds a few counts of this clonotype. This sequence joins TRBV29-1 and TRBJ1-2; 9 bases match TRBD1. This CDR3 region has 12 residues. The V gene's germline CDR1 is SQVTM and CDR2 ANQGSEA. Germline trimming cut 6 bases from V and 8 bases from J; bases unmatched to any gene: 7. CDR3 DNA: TGCAGCGTCACGGGACAGGGAAGGGGCTACACCTTC. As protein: CSVTGQGRGYTF.

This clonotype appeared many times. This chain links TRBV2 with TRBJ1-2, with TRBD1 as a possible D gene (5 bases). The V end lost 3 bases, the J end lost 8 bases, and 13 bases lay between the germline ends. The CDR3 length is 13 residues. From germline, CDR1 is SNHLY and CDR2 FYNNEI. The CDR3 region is CASSEGVGGGYTF. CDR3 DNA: TGTGCCAGCAGTGAGGGGGTGGGAGGAGGCTACACCTTC.

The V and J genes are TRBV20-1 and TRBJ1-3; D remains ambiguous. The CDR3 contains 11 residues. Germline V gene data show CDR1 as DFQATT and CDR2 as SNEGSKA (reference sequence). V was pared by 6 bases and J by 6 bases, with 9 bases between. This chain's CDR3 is CSARPENTIYF. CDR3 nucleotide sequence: TGCAGTGCAAGACCTGAAAACACCATATATTTT.

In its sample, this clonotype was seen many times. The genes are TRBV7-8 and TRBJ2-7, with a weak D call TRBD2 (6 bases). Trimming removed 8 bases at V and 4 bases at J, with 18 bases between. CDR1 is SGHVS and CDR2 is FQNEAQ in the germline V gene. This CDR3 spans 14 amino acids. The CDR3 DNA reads TGTGCCAGCGGAGGGGATGGGTCGACTTACGAGCAGTACTTC. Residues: CASGGDGSTYEQYF.

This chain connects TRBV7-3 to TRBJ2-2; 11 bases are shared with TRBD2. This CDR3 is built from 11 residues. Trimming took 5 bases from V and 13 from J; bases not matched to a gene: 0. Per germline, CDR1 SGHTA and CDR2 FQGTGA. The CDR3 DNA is TGTGCCAGCAGCCTAGCGGGAGGGCTGTTTTTT. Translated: CASSLAGGLFF. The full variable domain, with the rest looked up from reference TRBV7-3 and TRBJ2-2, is GAGVSQTPSNKVTEKGKYVELRCDPISGHTALYWYRQSLGQGPEFLIYFQGTGAADDSGLPNDRFFAVRPEGSVSTLKIQRTERGDSAVYLCASSLAGGLFFGEGSRLTVL.

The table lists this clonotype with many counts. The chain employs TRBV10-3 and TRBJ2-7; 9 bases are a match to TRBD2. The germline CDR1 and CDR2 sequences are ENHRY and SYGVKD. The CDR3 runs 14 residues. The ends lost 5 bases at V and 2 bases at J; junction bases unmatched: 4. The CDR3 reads CAISSSGTAYEQYF. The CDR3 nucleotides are TGTGCCATCAGTTCTAGCGGGACCGCCTACGAGCAGTACTTC.

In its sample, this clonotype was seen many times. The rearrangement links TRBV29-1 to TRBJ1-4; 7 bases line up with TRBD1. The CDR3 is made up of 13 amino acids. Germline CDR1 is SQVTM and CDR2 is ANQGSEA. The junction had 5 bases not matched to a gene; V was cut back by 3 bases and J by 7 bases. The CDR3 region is CSVDGRGGEKLFF. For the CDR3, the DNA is TGCAGCGTTGACGGCAGGGGGGGTGAAAAACTGTTTTTT.

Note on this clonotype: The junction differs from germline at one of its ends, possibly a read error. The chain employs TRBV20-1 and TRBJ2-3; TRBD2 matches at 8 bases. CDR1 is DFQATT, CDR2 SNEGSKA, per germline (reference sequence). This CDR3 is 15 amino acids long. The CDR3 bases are TGCGGTGCTACCTACCCTAGCGGGAGCACAGATACGCAGTATTTT. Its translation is CGATYPSGSTDTQYF.

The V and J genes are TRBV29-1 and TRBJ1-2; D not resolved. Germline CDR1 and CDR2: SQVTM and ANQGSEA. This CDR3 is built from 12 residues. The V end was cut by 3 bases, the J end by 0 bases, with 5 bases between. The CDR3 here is CSVDRPNYGYTF. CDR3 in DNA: TGCAGCGTTGACCGGCCTAACTATGGCTACACCTTC.

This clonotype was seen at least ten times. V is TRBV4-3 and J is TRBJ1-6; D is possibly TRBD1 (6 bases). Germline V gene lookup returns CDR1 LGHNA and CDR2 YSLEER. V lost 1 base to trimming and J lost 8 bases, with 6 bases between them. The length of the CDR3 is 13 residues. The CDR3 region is CASSQGTDSPLHF. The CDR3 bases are TGCGCCAGCAGCCAAGGGACAGATTCACCCCTCCACTTT.

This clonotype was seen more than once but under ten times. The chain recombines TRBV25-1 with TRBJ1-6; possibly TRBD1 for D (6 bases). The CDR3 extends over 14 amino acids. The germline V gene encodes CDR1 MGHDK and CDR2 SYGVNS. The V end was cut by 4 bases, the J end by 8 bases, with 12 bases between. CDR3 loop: CASSVGGAYSPLHF. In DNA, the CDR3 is TGTGCCAGCAGTGTTGGGGGGGCTTATTCACCCCTCCACTTT.

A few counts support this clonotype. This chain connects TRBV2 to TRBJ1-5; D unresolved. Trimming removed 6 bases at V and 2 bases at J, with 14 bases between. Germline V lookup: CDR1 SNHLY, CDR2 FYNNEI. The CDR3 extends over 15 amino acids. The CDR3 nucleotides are TGTGCCAGCAGCCACAATGGACGGGGCAATCAGCCCCAGCATTTT. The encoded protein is CASSHNGRGNQPQHF. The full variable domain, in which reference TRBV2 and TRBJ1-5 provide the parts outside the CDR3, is EPEVTQTPSHQVTQMGQEVILRCVPISNHLYFYWYRQILGQKVEFLVSFYNNEISEKSEIFDDQFSVERPDGSNFTLKIRSTKLEDSAMYFCASSHNGRGNQPQHFGDGTRLSIL.

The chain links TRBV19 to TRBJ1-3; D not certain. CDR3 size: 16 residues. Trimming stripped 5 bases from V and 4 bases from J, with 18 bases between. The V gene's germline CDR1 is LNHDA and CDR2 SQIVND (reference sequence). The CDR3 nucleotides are TGTGCCAGTAGTGCTCGGCCCCCCGGTAACGGAAACACCATATATTTT. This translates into CASSARPPGNGNTIYF.

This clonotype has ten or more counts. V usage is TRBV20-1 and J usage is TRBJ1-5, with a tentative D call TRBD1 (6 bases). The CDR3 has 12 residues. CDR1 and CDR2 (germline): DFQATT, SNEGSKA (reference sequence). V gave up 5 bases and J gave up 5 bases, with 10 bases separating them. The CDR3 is CSAGGGDQPQHF. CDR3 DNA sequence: TGCAGTGCTGGAGGGGGGGATCAGCCCCAGCATTTT.

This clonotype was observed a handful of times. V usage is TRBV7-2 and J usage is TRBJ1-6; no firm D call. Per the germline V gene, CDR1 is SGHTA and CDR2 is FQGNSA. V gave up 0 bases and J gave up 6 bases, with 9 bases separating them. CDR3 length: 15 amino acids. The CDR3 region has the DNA TGTGCCAGCAGCTTAGCCCTCTTTACTAATTCACCCCTCCACTTT. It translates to CASSLALFTNSPLHF.

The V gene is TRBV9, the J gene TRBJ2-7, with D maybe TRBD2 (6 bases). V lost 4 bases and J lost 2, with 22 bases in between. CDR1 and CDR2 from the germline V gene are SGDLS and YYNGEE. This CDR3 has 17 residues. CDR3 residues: CASSPDLRGASAYEQYF. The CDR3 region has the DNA TGTGCCAGCAGCCCTGACTTACGCGGGGCTAGCGCCTACGAGCAGTACTTC. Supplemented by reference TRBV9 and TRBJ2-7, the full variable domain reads DSGVTQTPKHLITATGQRVTLRCSPRSGDLSVYWYQQSLDQGLQFLIQYYNGEERAKGNILERFSAQQFPDLHSELNLSSLELGDSALYFCASSPDLRGASAYEQYFGPGTRLTVT.